The rows below give T cell receptor beta chains drawn from one sample of a study of cytomegalovirus exposure and HLA in healthy donors. Only in-frame clones appear in the TCRdb table, and some are missing; sequencing was by immunoSEQ multiplex PCR. Seen here are about 95,000 clones, 70% to 85% observed once, and the top ten hold about 7.7%. The specimen sequenced was PBMCs. Receptors were obtained from a man aged 55 to 70 in good health and CMV-seronegative. Each CDR3 is given with its conserved first and last residue. The order of the fields is D gene, J gene, clone size, V gene, CDR3 DNA, CDR3 protein. D genes are given only for firm matches. Not all rows give a size; the values are once, few, many and, for expanded clones, a class.

D gene: TRBD1; J gene: TRBJ1-5; clone size: -; V gene: TRBV7-6; CDR3 DNA: TGTGCCAGCAGCCCCGGGACAGGTGGTCAGCCCCAGCATTTT; CDR3 protein: CASSPGTGGQPQHF
D gene: -; J gene: TRBJ2-1; clone size: medium-sized; V gene: TRBV27; CDR3 DNA: TGTGCCAGCAGTTCCGGTGGGGGCCCTAGCTCCTACAATGAGCAGTTCTTC; CDR3 protein: CASSSGGGPSSYNEQFF
D gene: -; J gene: TRBJ2-2; clone size: -; V gene: TRBV7-2; CDR3 DNA: TGTGCCAGCAGCTACAGGGTAACCGGGGAGCTGTTTTTT; CDR3 protein: CASSYRVTGELFF
D gene: TRBD2; J gene: TRBJ2-1; clone size: -; V gene: TRBV7-2; CDR3 DNA: TGTGCCAGCAGCTTAAACGGACTAGCATCCAATGAGCAGTTCTTC; CDR3 protein: CASSLNGLASNEQFF
D gene: TRBD1; J gene: TRBJ1-1; clone size: -; V gene: TRBV7-9; CDR3 DNA: TGTGCCAGCAGCGCCACAGGGGAAAGTCCTGAAGCTTTCTTT; CDR3 protein: CASSATGESPEAFF
D gene: -; J gene: TRBJ2-3; clone size: -; V gene: TRBV5-4; CDR3 DNA: TGTGCCAGCAGCTTCGGGACCGGGACTAGCACAGATACGCAGTATTTT; CDR3 protein: CASSFGTGTSTDTQYF
D gene: -; J gene: TRBJ1-3; clone size: -; V gene: TRBV4-1; CDR3 DNA: TGCGCCAGCAGCCAGCCGGGACAAAAAAACACCATATATTTT; CDR3 protein: CASSQPGQKNTIYF
D gene: TRBD1; J gene: TRBJ1-1; clone size: -; V gene: TRBV4-3; CDR3 DNA: TGCGCCAGCAGCCAGGACAGGTCGAACACTGAAGCTTTCTTT; CDR3 protein: CASSQDRSNTEAFF
D gene: -; J gene: TRBJ1-4; clone size: -; V gene: TRBV14; CDR3 DNA: TGTGCCAGCAGCTCGGGGAGAGGCAATGAAAAACTGTTTTTT; CDR3 protein: CASSSGRGNEKLFF
D gene: TRBD1; J gene: TRBJ1-5; clone size: many; V gene: TRBV6-6; CDR3 DNA: TGTGCCAGCAGTTATTCTGACAGGGACAATCAGCCCCAGCATTTT; CDR3 protein: CASSYSDRDNQPQHF
D gene: TRBD1; J gene: TRBJ2-3; clone size: -; V gene: TRBV6-5; CDR3 DNA: TGTGCCAGCAGTTACCCCCGGGACAGGCGCACAGATACGCAGTATTTT; CDR3 protein: CASSYPRDRRTDTQYF
D gene: TRBD2; J gene: TRBJ2-5; clone size: -; V gene: TRBV5-1; CDR3 DNA: TGCGCCAGCAGCTTGAACCTAGCGGGGGAAGAGACCCAGTACTTC; CDR3 protein: CASSLNLAGEETQYF
D gene: TRBD1; J gene: TRBJ2-1; clone size: -; V gene: TRBV18; CDR3 DNA: TGTGCCAGCTCACCTGCCCAGGGGGCGGATGAGCAGTTCTTC; CDR3 protein: CASSPAQGADEQFF
D gene: -; J gene: TRBJ2-1; clone size: once; V gene: TRBV29-1; CDR3 DNA: TGCAGCGGCCGCGACAATGAGCAGTTCTTC; CDR3 protein: CSGRDNEQFF
D gene: -; J gene: TRBJ1-3; clone size: -; V gene: TRBV12-5; CDR3 DNA: TGTGCTAGTGGTTTGGTTGTCCCCGGGGTGTACTCTGGAAACACCATATATTTT; CDR3 protein: CASGLVVPGVYSGNTIYF
D gene: TRBD2; J gene: TRBJ2-7; clone size: -; V gene: TRBV27; CDR3 DNA: TGTGCCAGCAGTTTATCGGGGGGACTAGCGGGAACCTACGAGCAGTACTTC; CDR3 protein: CASSLSGGLAGTYEQYF
D gene: -; J gene: TRBJ1-2; clone size: -; V gene: TRBV4-3; CDR3 DNA: TGCGCCAGCAGCCATTCGGTTTCACCTAGGAATGGCTACACCTTC; CDR3 protein: CASSHSVSPRNGYTF
D gene: TRBD2; J gene: TRBJ2-7; clone size: -; V gene: TRBV5-6; CDR3 DNA: TGTGCCAGCAGCAGTGGGACTAGCGGGCCCTACGAGCAGTACTTC; CDR3 protein: CASSSGTSGPYEQYF
D gene: TRBD1; J gene: TRBJ2-7; clone size: -; V gene: TRBV30; CDR3 DNA: TGTGCCTGGAGTGGATTAGGGGACAGGGGAGGCGAGCAGTACTTC; CDR3 protein: CAWSGLGDRGGEQYF
D gene: TRBD2; J gene: TRBJ2-7; clone size: -; V gene: TRBV4-1; CDR3 DNA: TGCGCCAGCAGCCCAAAAGGACTAGCGGGAGCCTACGAGCAGTACTTC; CDR3 protein: CASSPKGLAGAYEQYF
D gene: TRBD2; J gene: TRBJ2-2; clone size: -; V gene: TRBV7-9; CDR3 DNA: TGTGCCAGCAGCCCTTGGACTAGCGGTTACACCGGGGAGCTGTTTTTT; CDR3 protein: CASSPWTSGYTGELFF
D gene: -; J gene: TRBJ1-4; clone size: few; V gene: TRBV6-1; CDR3 DNA: TGTGCCAGCAAGGACTTTACAGCAACTAATGAAAAACTGTTTTTT; CDR3 protein: CASKDFTATNEKLFF
D gene: TRBD1; J gene: TRBJ1-2; clone size: -; V gene: TRBV25-1; CDR3 DNA: TGTGCCAGCAGGCAGGGGGCGGCCTATGGCTACACCTTC; CDR3 protein: CASRQGAAYGYTF
D gene: -; J gene: TRBJ2-5; clone size: -; V gene: TRBV7-6; CDR3 DNA: TGTGCCAGCAGCTTAGGAGCCAATCTGGAGACCCAGTACTTC; CDR3 protein: CASSLGANLETQYF
D gene: -; J gene: TRBJ1-6; clone size: -; V gene: TRBV29-1; CDR3 DNA: TGCAGCGTTGCCTTAGGGGGGGACAATAATTCACCCCTCCACTTT; CDR3 protein: CSVALGGDNNSPLHF
D gene: TRBD2; J gene: TRBJ2-7; clone size: -; V gene: TRBV11-3; CDR3 DNA: TGTGCCAGCAGCTTAGATGGTAGCGGGAGATACGAGCAGTACTTC; CDR3 protein: CASSLDGSGRYEQYF
D gene: TRBD1; J gene: TRBJ2-7; clone size: -; V gene: TRBV27; CDR3 DNA: TGTGCCAGCAGTCCGGGACAGGGCACCGAGCAGTACTTC; CDR3 protein: CASSPGQGTEQYF